Listed below are T cell receptor beta chains from one sample, sequenced in a study of blood T cell repertoires in COVID-19. The method was immunoSEQ multiplex PCR; TCRdb's version includes in-frame clones alone and lacks a portion of them. This sample yields around 80,000 clones, of which more than 65% are seen a single time; 15% to 20% belongs to the top ten. Sequencing was carried out using peripheral blood. The source is an elderly woman with active or convalescent COVID-19. Each CDR3 is given with its conserved first and last residue. Each record gives: D gene, V gene, J gene, CDR3 protein. D genes are given only for firm matches.

.	TRBV9	TRBJ1-1	CASSSVGGAEAFF
.	TRBV3-1/TRBV3-2	TRBJ2-3	CASSQGGSVPVGTQYF
TRBD2	TRBV6-5	TRBJ2-7	CASSSGLAGRYEQYF
TRBD2	TRBV4-3	TRBJ2-3	CARSRGGPNPDTQYF
.	TRBV5-5	TRBJ2-3	CASSSGGPGLTDTQYF
.	TRBV2	TRBJ1-5	CASSEEGVSNQPQHF
TRBD1	TRBV4-3	TRBJ1-4	CASSPTGEDEKLFF
.	TRBV6-1	TRBJ1-6	CASSEAGGTNSPLHF
.	TRBV12-3/TRBV12-4	TRBJ2-5	CASLGVGETQYF
TRBD2	TRBV5-5	TRBJ2-5	CASTPTSGLETQYF
.	TRBV30	TRBJ1-4	CAWSVSRNEKLFF
TRBD2	TRBV5-1	TRBJ2-1	CATRLAGFGEQFF
.	TRBV9	TRBJ1-6	CASSVNSYNSPLHF
TRBD1	TRBV7-8	TRBJ2-2	CASSLAGTANTGELFF
TRBD1	TRBV7-2	TRBJ2-7	CASSTGTGFYEQYF
.	TRBV2	TRBJ2-7	CASNQGYPYEQYF
.	TRBV28	TRBJ1-1	CASSPLTAQRTEAFF
.	TRBV6-4	TRBJ1-4	CASSDAGYESTNEKLFF
TRBD1	TRBV7-2	TRBJ2-1	CASSNGRGQGYNEQFF
TRBD2	TRBV3-1/TRBV3-2	TRBJ2-5	CASSQAGGSGGEETQYF
TRBD1	TRBV7-2	TRBJ1-2	CASSLPGQALGGYTF
.	TRBV6-6	TRBJ1-2	CASSGVANYGYTF
TRBD1	TRBV6-5	TRBJ1-3	CASARGQGFVTIYF
.	TRBV6-4	TRBJ1-1	CASSVFRDTEAFF
TRBD2	TRBV7-2	TRBJ2-3	CASSPIPLAGEIDTQYF
TRBD1	TRBV7-3	TRBJ1-6	CASSLGTGNSPLHF
TRBD1	TRBV18	TRBJ1-4	CASSPDTGDGEKLFF
.	TRBV19	TRBJ1-2	CASRRDSQGIYGYTF
.	TRBV5-1	TRBJ1-2	CASSLEPARGYTF
.	TRBV7-6	TRBJ2-2	CASSLAGGPSTGELFF